The clone carrying this T cell receptor (beta chain) was recorded once. This specimen belongs to a study of blood T cell repertoires in COVID-19. About the research overall: COVID-19 samples collected from the United States, Italy and Spain covered acute and convalescent phases. PBMCs, B-cell-depleted T cells, or T cells provided the cDNA or gDNA that made up the material.

Authors' analysis steps: Amplification of reference gene primers was used by the study to estimate nucleated cell counts. The repertoire was sequenced with immunoSEQ multiplex PCR; TCRdb's copy has only in-frame clones and lacks some. V and J calls plus clone size are reproduced from that table; the DNA served to infer D and trimming. The profile shows hundreds of thousands of clones, 75% to 85% of them singletons. Trimming left V 4 bases short and J 5 bases short, with 14 bases between. Germline lookup yields CDR1 LNHNV and CDR2 YYDKDF (reference sequence). The CDR3 has 15 amino acids. The origin of this receptor is a woman aged 25 to 39 with COVID-19, enrolled during active disease. The chain is built from TRBV15 and TRBJ1-4, with a tentative D call TRBD1 (5 bases). Specimen: peripheral blood. CDR3: CATSNEWGGNEKLFF. The DNA for the CDR3 is TGTGCCACCAGCAATGAGTGGGGGGGGAATGAAAAACTGTTTTTT.